Listed here are 15 T cell receptor beta chains from one sample, sequenced in a study of beta chain features in type 1 diabetes. Since all of the isolated RNA was reverse transcribed, expressed TCRB transcripts were what got sequenced. Data came from immunoSEQ multiplex PCR; TCRdb stores just in-frame clones and leaves some out. The sample contains around 160,000 clones, about 44% of which appear only once. What was sequenced was Tregs from blood. Source of these receptors: a man aged 18 to 29 in good health.

This clone was counted only a few times. This chain links TRBV2 with TRBJ2-2, with D maybe TRBD2 (5 bases). Germline assignment: CDR1 SNHLY and CDR2 FYNNEI. This CDR3 is built from 14 residues. Trimming took off 9 bases at V and 4 bases at J, with 15 bases between the two ends. DNA of the CDR3: TGTGCCAGTTCCCCGCGGGCCAGCACCGGGGAGCTGTTTTTT. Protein sequence: CASSPRASTGELFF.

The gene calls are TRBV5-5 and TRBJ1-6; weak D call: TRBD1 (5 bases). Germline lookup yields CDR1 SGHKS and CDR2 YYEKEE (reference sequence). Trimming cost V 4 bases and J 6 bases, with 14 bases left between them. CDR3 length: 15 amino acids. Here the CDR3 reads CASSGGTLINSPLHF. In DNA form, the CDR3 reads TGTGCCAGCAGCGGGGGGACTCTTATTAATTCACCCCTCCACTTT.

The CDR3 reads CASSLVASGETQYF. For the CDR3, the DNA is TGTGCCAGCAGCTTAGTGGCTAGCGGAGAGACCCAGTACTTC. This chain links TRBV7-2 with TRBJ2-5; 7 bases are a match to TRBD2. Germline CDR1 and CDR2: SGHTA and FQGNSA. The junction had 3 bases not matched to a gene; V was cut back by 1 base and J by 4 bases. This CDR3 region has 14 residues.

The CDR3 here is CASSQDQETQYF. In DNA, the CDR3 is TGTGCCAGTAGCCAGGACCAAGAGACCCAGTACTTC. The chain employs TRBV19 and TRBJ2-5; D uncertain. V was trimmed by 6 bases and J by 0 bases, leaving 5 bases between them. Germline values: CDR1 LNHDA, CDR2 SQIVND (reference sequence). The CDR3 has 12 residues.

This sequence joins TRBV7-3 and TRBJ2-2; D perhaps matches TRBD1 (5 bases). The V gene's germline CDR1 is SGHTA and CDR2 FQGTGA. Trimming shortened V by 3 bases and J by 0 bases, and 11 bases separated the two germline ends. The CDR3 covers 16 residues. The DNA of the CDR3 is TGTGCCAGCAGCTTTGGACACGTCGCGAACACCGGGGAGCTGTTTTTT. This sequence encodes CASSFGHVANTGELFF.

V is TRBV9 and J is TRBJ2-3, with 8 bases identical to TRBD2. The germline V gene encodes CDR1 SGDLS and CDR2 YYNGEE. Trimming cost V 0 bases and J 0 bases; bases outside gene matches: 6. This CDR3 has 17 amino acids. The CDR3 region is CASSVGISGASTDTQYF. The CDR3 nucleotides read TGTGCCAGCAGCGTAGGGATTAGCGGGGCTAGCACAGATACGCAGTATTTT. The complete variable domain, with remaining parts taken from reference TRBV9 and TRBJ2-3, reads DSGVTQTPKHLITATGQRVTLRCSPRSGDLSVYWYQQSLDQGLQFLIQYYNGEERAKGNILERFSAQQFPDLHSELNLSSLELGDSALYFCASSVGISGASTDTQYFGPGTRLTVL.

The chain couples TRBV7-3 to TRBJ1-1; 8 bases agree with TRBD1. The CDR3 consists of 13 residues. Germline V gene lookup returns CDR1 SGHTA and CDR2 FQGTGA. The V segment lost 3 bases and the J segment 4 bases; nucleotides outside the gene matches: 1. The CDR3 region is CASSFDRGTEAFF. CDR3 sequence (DNA): TGTGCCAGCAGCTTCGACAGGGGCACTGAAGCTTTCTTT.

The J gene is TRBJ1-2, the V gene TRBV19, with 7 bases fitting TRBD1. The length of the CDR3 is 14 residues. CDR1 is LNHDA, CDR2 SQIVND, per germline (reference sequence). The V and J ends lost 3 bases and 3 bases, in that order; junction bases with no gene match: 4. As DNA, the CDR3 is TGTGCCAGTAGTATGGTGGGGACAGACTATGGCTACACCTTC. As protein: CASSMVGTDYGYTF.

This clone occurred a few times. CDR3 sequence (DNA): TGTGCCAGCTCAGATATGGCAGGGACCTACAATGAGCAGTTCTTC. Residues: CASSDMAGTYNEQFF. The rearrangement uses TRBV18 and TRBJ2-1; tentative D call: TRBD1 (5 bases). CDR3 length equals 15 residues. The germline CDR1 and CDR2 sequences are KGHSH and LQKENI. Trimming removed 5 bases from V and 2 bases from J, with 13 bases in between.

This chain uses TRBV2 with TRBJ1-2, with 9 positions matching TRBD1. Germline V gene lookup returns CDR1 SNHLY and CDR2 FYNNEI. The ends lost 3 bases at V and 5 bases at J; junction bases unmatched: 7. The CDR3 is 15 residues long. The CDR3 reads CASSDYHGTGYGYTF. Here the CDR3 DNA reads TGTGCCAGCAGTGATTACCATGGGACAGGGTATGGCTACACCTTC.

The V gene is TRBV7-8, the J gene TRBJ1-5; TRBD1 is a possible D gene (6 bases). CDR3 length: 14 amino acids. Germline lookup yields CDR1 SGHVS and CDR2 FQNEAQ. Trimming shortened V by 1 base and J by 5 bases, and 9 bases separated the two germline ends. CDR3: CASSLEQGYQPQHF. The CDR3 bases are TGTGCCAGCAGCTTAGAACAGGGATATCAGCCCCAGCATTTT.

V is TRBV10-3 and J is TRBJ1-1, with 10 bases fitting TRBD1. J was trimmed by 11 bases and V by 4 bases; bases with no gene match: 4. Germline V CDR1 and CDR2: ENHRY, SYGVKD. The CDR3 spans 12 residues. CDR3 DNA: TGTGCCATCAGTGGGCCGGGACAGGGGGCTTTCTTT. Residues: CAISGPGQGAFF.

The V gene is TRBV30, the J gene TRBJ1-6, with D perhaps matching TRBD1 (5 bases). Germline V gene data show CDR1 as GTSNPN and CDR2 as SVGIG (reference sequence). With 7 bases removed from V and 9 bases from J, the gap between germline ends came to 16 bases. CDR3 length equals 13 residues. CDR3 in DNA: TGTGCCTTAACTATGACAGTGGCTTCACCCCTCCACTTT. Translated: CALTMTVASPLHF.

This clone was seen only a few times. V gene TRBV6-5 combines with J gene TRBJ1-2; D is unresolved. Germline loops: CDR1 MNHEY, CDR2 SVGAGI. The CDR3 is made up of 16 amino acids. With 1 base removed from V and 4 bases from J, the gap between germline ends came to 16 bases. The CDR3 sequence is CASSYYSGGRPYGYTF. The CDR3 DNA is TGTGCCAGCAGTTACTATTCAGGAGGGAGACCCTATGGCTACACCTTC.

V and J are TRBV28 and TRBJ2-4; possible D gene TRBD2, 5 bases. The CDR3 loop spans 13 amino acids. The germline V gene encodes CDR1 MDHEN and CDR2 SYDVKM. V was shortened by 3 bases and J by 9 bases, with 12 bases between the two germline ends. In nucleotides, the CDR3 is TGTGCCAGCAGTTTGAAGGCCGGAGGCATTCAGTACTTC. Translated, it gives CASSLKAGGIQYF.